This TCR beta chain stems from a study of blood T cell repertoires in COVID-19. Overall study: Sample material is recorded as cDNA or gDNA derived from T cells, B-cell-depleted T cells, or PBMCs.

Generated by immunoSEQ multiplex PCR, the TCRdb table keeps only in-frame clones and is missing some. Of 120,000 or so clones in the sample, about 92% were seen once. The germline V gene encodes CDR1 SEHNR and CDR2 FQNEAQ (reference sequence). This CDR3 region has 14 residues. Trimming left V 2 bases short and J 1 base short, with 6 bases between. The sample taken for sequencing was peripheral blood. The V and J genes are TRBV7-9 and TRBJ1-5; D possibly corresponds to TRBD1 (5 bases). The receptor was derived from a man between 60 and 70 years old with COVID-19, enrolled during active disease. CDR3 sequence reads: CASSLQGSNQPQHF. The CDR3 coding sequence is TGTGCCAGCAGCTTACAGGGCAGCAATCAGCCCCAGCATTTT.